Listed here are 31 T cell receptor beta chains from one sample, sequenced in a study of cytomegalovirus exposure and HLA in healthy donors. With 60 Vbeta and 13 Jbeta primers, the PCR was carried out. Profiled with immunoSEQ multiplex PCR; TCRdb holds only in-frame clones, not every one. The table shows 90,000 to 120,000 clones, with more than 65% occurring only once. Sample: PBMCs. The receptors derive from a woman aged 18-29 years in good health and CMV-seropositive.

The chain uses TRBV9 and TRBJ2-2; tentatively, D is TRBD2 (5 bases). Germline lookup yields CDR1 SGDLS and CDR2 YYNGEE. This CDR3 is built from 16 residues. V shed 0 bases and J shed 0 bases, with 9 bases lying between them. The CDR3 loop is CASSVDGIANTGELFF. The CDR3 DNA reads as TGTGCCAGCAGCGTAGACGGGATCGCGAACACCGGGGAGCTGTTTTTT.

This clone was observed a handful of times. The chain recombines TRBV29-1 with TRBJ1-1; D may be TRBD1 (5 bases). This CDR3 spans 12 amino acids. Trimming removed 6 bases from V and 7 bases from J, with 15 bases in between. Germline lookup yields CDR1 SQVTM and CDR2 ANQGSEA. In nucleotides, the CDR3 is TGCAGCGTAGAGGGGAGGGGAAGTGAAGCTTTCTTT. Its translation: CSVEGRGSEAFF.

This clone has a count of ten or more. The genes are TRBV11-2 and TRBJ1-1; D call uncertain. This CDR3 comprises 13 residues. Trimming pared 1 base from V and 7 bases from J, leaving 10 bases between. The germline V gene has CDR1 SGHAT and CDR2 FQNNGV. DNA of the CDR3: TGTGCCAGCAGCTTAGGATCCGGGATTGAAGCTTTCTTT. Its protein product is CASSLGSGIEAFF.

The chain combines TRBV27 with TRBJ1-2; tentative D call: TRBD1 (6 bases). V lost 6 bases and J 1 base, leaving 18 bases between the germline ends. This CDR3 is built from 16 residues. The germline V gene has CDR1 MNHEY and CDR2 SMNVEV (reference sequence). CDR3 region: CASSTTRTDFNYGYTF. The CDR3 DNA follows: TGTGCCAGCAGCACGACAAGGACAGATTTTAACTATGGCTACACCTTC.

The gene calls are TRBV19 and TRBJ2-3, with 7 nucleotides matching TRBD1. V dropped 6 bases and J dropped 10; count of bases not matched to a gene: 10. The CDR3 loop spans 13 amino acids. Germline V gene sequence: CDR1 LNHDA, CDR2 SQIVND (reference sequence). CDR3 sequence (DNA): TGTGCCAGTAGCCCCCTCACCAGGGGGTCGCAGTATTTT. This encodes CASSPLTRGSQYF.

J is TRBJ2-7 and V is TRBV19; TRBD1 matches 8 bases. Germline assignment: CDR1 LNHDA and CDR2 SQIVND (reference sequence). CDR3 length: 14 residues. The ends lost 3 bases at V and 5 bases at J; junction bases unmatched: 6. In DNA, the CDR3 is TGTGCCAGTAGTATTCAGGGGGCCCTCGACGAGCAGTACTTC. This sequence encodes CASSIQGALDEQYF.

This clone appeared a single time. V gene TRBV29-1 combines with J gene TRBJ2-5; 9 nucleotides align to TRBD2. Germline CDR1 SQVTM, CDR2 ANQGSEA. This CDR3 comprises 12 residues. Trimming cost V 7 bases and J 5 bases; bases outside gene matches: 5. The DNA for the CDR3 is TGCAGCGCATTAGCGGGAGAGGAGACCCAGTACTTC. Translation gives CSALAGEETQYF.

V gene TRBV19 combines with J gene TRBJ1-5; 9 nucleotides match TRBD1. The CDR3 totals 15 residues. The V segment lost 5 bases and the J segment 0 bases; nucleotides outside the gene matches: 2. The germline CDR1 and CDR2 sequences are LNHDA and SQIVND (reference sequence). The CDR3 here is CASSRTGDSNQPQHF. CDR3 DNA: TGTGCCAGTAGTCGGACAGGGGATAGCAATCAGCCCCAGCATTTT.

V and J are TRBV30 and TRBJ2-1; tentatively, D is TRBD1 (6 bases). The CDR3 sequence is 13 residues long. Germline V gene lookup returns CDR1 GTSNPN and CDR2 SVGIG (reference sequence). Trimming stripped 3 bases from V and 3 bases from J, with 9 bases between. The CDR3 DNA is TGTGCCTGGAGCAGGGGCAACTACAATGAGCAGTTCTTC. Translation: CAWSRGNYNEQFF.

This clone was recorded once. The chain carries TRBV25-1 and TRBJ2-3; 12 nucleotides agree with TRBD2. With 1 base clipped from V and 10 bases from J, the junction kept 6 bases outside the gene matches. The CDR3 runs to 15 residues. CDR1 and CDR2 (germline): MGHDK, SYGVNS. CDR3 residues: CASSELTSGSKAQYF. CDR3 coding DNA: TGTGCCAGCAGTGAATTGACTAGCGGGAGTAAGGCGCAGTATTTT.

The V and J genes are TRBV6-5 and TRBJ1-1; D perhaps matches TRBD1 (5 bases). The germline V and J ends were trimmed by 2 bases and 4 bases, with 8 bases remaining between them. The germline CDR1 and CDR2 sequences are MNHEY and SVGAGI. The CDR3 extends over 13 amino acids. CDR3 in amino acids: CASSYGGGTEAFF. CDR3 in DNA: TGTGCCAGCAGTTACGGGGGAGGCACTGAAGCTTTCTTT.

To note about this clone: Mismatch with germline at one junction end may stem from a read error. The chain has TRBV6-1 and TRBJ2-1, with D possibly being TRBD2 (5 bases). Germline-derived CDR1 and CDR2 are MNHNS and SASEGT. CDR3 length: 13 amino acids. The DNA for the CDR3 is TGTGCCGGCAGTGAGGGCAGGATAAATGAGCAGTTCTTC. Its translation is CAGSEGRINEQFF.

The chain employs TRBV4-3 and TRBJ1-4; 12 bases line up with TRBD1. The CDR3 runs to 16 residues. From germline, CDR1 is LGHNA and CDR2 YSLEER. The V gene end was trimmed by 4 bases and the J gene end by 8 bases; junction bases not matched to a gene: 8. The CDR3 DNA sequence: TGCGCCAGCAGCCGCGAAGAGGGGACAGGGGGCGAAAAACTGTTTTTT. It yields the protein CASSREEGTGGEKLFF.

V is TRBV4-1 and J is TRBJ2-7; D unclear. The CDR3 is 14 residues long. The germline V gene has CDR1 MGHRA and CDR2 YSYEKL. V dropped 6 bases and J dropped 2 bases, with 14 bases sitting between them. The DNA of the CDR3 is TGCGCCAGCAGGCCAAAAGAGTCTACCTACGAGCAGTACTTC. It translates to CASRPKESTYEQYF.

This clone has only a few counts. The rearrangement links TRBV10-3 to TRBJ2-1; perhaps TRBD2 as D (5 bases). This CDR3 is built from 13 residues. Trimming cost V 2 bases and J 4 bases, with 6 bases left between them. The germline V gene has CDR1 ENHRY and CDR2 SYGVKD. Written as DNA, the CDR3 is TGTGCCATCAGTGAGACTAGTTACAATGAGCAGTTCTTC. It codes for CAISETSYNEQFF.

The rearrangement uses TRBV7-2 and TRBJ2-2; D may be TRBD1 (6 bases). The V end lost 4 bases, the J end lost 5 bases, and 11 bases lay between the germline ends. The germline CDR1 and CDR2 sequences are SGHTA and FQGNSA. The CDR3 has 14 residues. DNA for the CDR3: TGTGCCAGCAGCTCGACAGGTGTTACCGGGGAGCTGTTTTTT. This codes for CASSSTGVTGELFF.

This sequence joins TRBV7-2 and TRBJ2-1, with 8 bases identical to TRBD2. V dropped 7 bases and J dropped 0; count of bases not matched to a gene: 11. Germline CDR1 and CDR2: SGHTA and FQGNSA. CDR3 length: 17 amino acids. CDR3 nucleotides: TGTGCCAGCACGCTCTTTTCGGGGGGGAGCTCCTACAATGAGCAGTTCTTC. Translating gives CASTLFSGGSSYNEQFF.

This chain joins TRBV4-3 and TRBJ2-7, with TRBD2 matching over 13 bases. Losses at the gene ends were 0 bases for V and 6 bases for J; bases not matched to a gene: 8. The length of the CDR3 is 17 residues. Germline-derived CDR1 and CDR2 are LGHNA and YSLEER. CDR3 in DNA: TGCGCCAGCAGCCAAGATGCACTAGCGGGAGGGCCAGGCGAGCAGTACTTC. Translation: CASSQDALAGGPGEQYF.

About this clone: The sample carries other DNA sequences with the same CDR3. The chain employs TRBV29-1 and TRBJ1-1; D might be TRBD1 (5 bases). V was clipped by 4 bases and J by 1 base, with 7 bases between them. Germline V gene lookup returns CDR1 SQVTM and CDR2 ANQGSEA. This CDR3 is 12 amino acids long. CDR3: CSVGQGNTEAFF. CDR3 coding DNA: TGCAGCGTTGGCCAGGGGAACACTGAAGCTTTCTTT.

This sequence joins TRBV7-9 and TRBJ2-1; TRBD2 aligns across 9 bases. With 5 bases clipped from V and 7 bases from J, the junction kept 9 bases outside the gene matches. Germline CDR1 and CDR2: SEHNR and FQNEAQ (reference sequence). The CDR3 totals 15 residues. CDR3: CASSLGRTSENEQFF. CDR3 coding DNA: TGTGCCAGCAGCCTGGGGCGGACTAGCGAGAATGAGCAGTTCTTC.

The V call is TRBV25-1, the J call TRBJ2-3; TRBD2 aligns across 8 bases. J was trimmed by 3 bases and V by 6 bases; bases with no gene match: 5. Germline V gene sequence: CDR1 MGHDK, CDR2 SYGVNS. The CDR3 loop spans 14 amino acids. The CDR3: CASSGGRITDTQYF. For the CDR3, the DNA is TGTGCCAGCAGCGGCGGGAGGATTACAGATACGCAGTATTTT.

The chain employs TRBV5-6 and TRBJ1-1, with D maybe TRBD1 (6 bases). CDR1 SGHDT and CDR2 YYEEEE come from the germline V gene. V lost 2 bases and J lost 3, with 11 bases in between. The CDR3 spans 14 residues. The CDR3 bases are TGTGCCAGCAGCTTACAACAGGGTTACACTGAAGCTTTCTTT. Translating gives CASSLQQGYTEAFF.

The chain is built from TRBV5-3 and TRBJ1-1, with D tentatively TRBD1 (5 bases). TRBV5-3 is designated an ORF whose function remains uncertain. Trimming left V 0 bases short and J 3 bases short, with 12 bases between. CDR3 size: 15 residues. In nucleotides, the CDR3 is TGTGCCAGAAGCTTGGCCAAAGGGGTTGACACTGAAGCTTTCTTT. Protein product: CARSLAKGVDTEAFF.

CDR3 nucleotides: TGTGCCAGCAGAGATCCGGGACTAGCGGGAGGGCCCGCAGATACGCAGTATTTT. Translation: CASRDPGLAGGPADTQYF. The chain combines TRBV9 with TRBJ2-3; TRBD2 aligns across 16 bases. The V and J ends lost 5 bases and 4 bases, in that order; junction bases with no gene match: 10. CDR1 and CDR2 from the germline V gene are SGDLS and YYNGEE. This CDR3 spans 18 amino acids.

The rearrangement links TRBV7-2 to TRBJ1-2; D remains ambiguous. CDR1 and CDR2 (germline): SGHTA, FQGNSA. V was pared by 5 bases and J by 5 bases, with 12 bases between. The CDR3 runs to 13 residues. CDR3 protein: CASSPMSRYGYTF. DNA of the CDR3: TGTGCCAGCAGCCCTATGTCTCGATATGGCTACACCTTC. Drawing the rest from reference TRBV7-2 and TRBJ1-2, the complete variable domain is GAGVSQSPSNKVTEKGKDVELRCDPISGHTALYWYRQSLGQGLEFLIYFQGNSAPDKSGLPSDRFSAERTGGSVSTLTIQRTQQEDSAVYLCASSPMSRYGYTFGSGTRLTVV.

The DNA for the CDR3 is TGTGCCAGCAGCTTAGGACTAGCGGGGGTGGCTAGCACAGATACGCAGTATTTT. It encodes CASSLGLAGVASTDTQYF. The rearrangement links TRBV7-6 to TRBJ2-3, with 12 bases fitting TRBD2. This CDR3 has 18 residues. Germline trimming cut 1 base from V and 0 bases from J; bases unmatched to any gene: 5. Germline CDR1 reads SGHVS; CDR2 reads FNYEAQ.

The chain has TRBV27 and TRBJ2-7; 10 bases match TRBD2. This CDR3 contains 18 residues. In germline, CDR1 is MNHEY, CDR2 SMNVEV (reference sequence). With V trimmed by 0 bases and J by 1 base, 9 bases remained unmatched. In nucleotides, the CDR3 is TGTGCCAGCAGTTTATCGGGGGTAGCGGGAGGCGGGTCCTACGAGCAGTACTTC. It codes for CASSLSGVAGGGSYEQYF.

J is TRBJ1-1 and V is TRBV5-6; 9 bases line up with TRBD1. Per the germline V gene, CDR1 is SGHDT and CDR2 is YYEEEE. The CDR3 sequence is 15 residues long. The trim removed 4 bases at V and 4 bases at J, leaving 8 bases unmatched. The CDR3 DNA sequence: TGTGCCAGCAGCGAGATTTTGACAGGGGGCACTGAAGCTTTCTTT. It codes for CASSEILTGGTEAFF.

The chain couples TRBV13 to TRBJ2-3, with 12 bases identical to TRBD2. CDR1 and CDR2 from the germline V gene are PRHDT and FYEKMQ (reference sequence). The V segment lost 5 bases and the J segment 4 bases; nucleotides outside the gene matches: 10. The CDR3 totals 17 residues. In DNA, the CDR3 is TGTGCCAGCAGCCCATCTAGCGGGAGGGCCTTCGCAGATACGCAGTATTTT. This translates into CASSPSSGRAFADTQYF.

The rearrangement uses TRBV10-3 and TRBJ2-3, with 10 nucleotides matching TRBD1. Trimming took 6 bases from V and 4 from J; bases not matched to a gene: 22. This CDR3 has 20 residues. CDR1 ENHRY and CDR2 SYGVKD come from the germline V gene. This CDR3 is CAISGRSTFRDRGRPDTQYF. The DNA for the CDR3 is TGTGCCATCAGCGGAAGATCCACCTTCCGCGACAGGGGGCGCCCAGATACGCAGTATTTT.

The chain recombines TRBV28 with TRBJ2-2; no clear D gene. Germline CDR1 MDHEN, CDR2 SYDVKM. The V end lost 3 bases, the J end lost 6 bases, and 5 bases lay between the germline ends. CDR3 size: 12 residues. This CDR3 reads CASSLTPGELFF. The CDR3 DNA reads TGTGCCAGCAGTTTGACTCCCGGGGAGCTGTTTTTT.